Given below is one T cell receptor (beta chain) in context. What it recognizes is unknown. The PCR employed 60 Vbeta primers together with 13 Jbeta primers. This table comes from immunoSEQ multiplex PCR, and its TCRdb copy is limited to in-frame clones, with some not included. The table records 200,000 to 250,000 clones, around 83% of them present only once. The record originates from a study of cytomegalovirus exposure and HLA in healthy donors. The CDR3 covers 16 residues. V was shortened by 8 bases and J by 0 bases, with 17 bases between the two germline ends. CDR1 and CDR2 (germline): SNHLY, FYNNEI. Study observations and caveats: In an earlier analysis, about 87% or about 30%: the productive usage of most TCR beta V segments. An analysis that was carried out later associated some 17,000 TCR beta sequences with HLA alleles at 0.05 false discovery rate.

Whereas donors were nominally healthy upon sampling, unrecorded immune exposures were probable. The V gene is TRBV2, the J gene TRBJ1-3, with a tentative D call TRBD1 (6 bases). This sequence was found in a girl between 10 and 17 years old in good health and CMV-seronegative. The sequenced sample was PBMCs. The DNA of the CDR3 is TGTGCCAGCCAGAACCTACAGGGAAACTCTGGAAACACCATATATTTT. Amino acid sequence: CASQNLQGNSGNTIYF.